The sample holds many counts of the clone carrying this TCR beta chain. Its antigen is still unknown. Library preparation followed earlier protocols using designated TCR primers. TCRdb redid the calling of the PCR reads with MiXCR, one entry per CDR3 protein. The sample has more than 550,000 distinct CDR3 sequences, around 25% seen once; the top ten hold about 0.73%. This sample was taken from a study of molecular identifiers for immune sequencing clone quantification. Background on the study: Sequencing covered four of five parts into which replicate RNA from around 20,000 or 100,000 naive CD8 cells was split.

Deletions cut 3 bases from V and 0 bases from J, with 6 bases between. CDR3 length equals 13 residues. The germline V gene encodes CDR1 SEHNR and CDR2 FQNEAQ (reference sequence). General study results and limits: Detection of one spiked Jurkat cell's TCR RNA reportedly worked in 850,000 to 1,000,000 naive cells. Clones with over 20 RNA copies captured over 99% of effector molecules but under 1% of naive ones.

The sample was naive CD8+ T cells from blood, with Jurkat cell RNA spiked in. Subset of the sample: FACS-sorted CD8+CD4-CCR7+CD45RA+ naive T cells. This clonotype was sampled from a human donor in good health. Some libraries in this study had Jurkat cell RNA spiked in. The J gene is TRBJ2-7, the V gene TRBV7-9; D gene uncertain. CDR3 DNA sequence: TGTGCCAGCAGCTTTCCGGCCTCCTACGAGCAGTACTTC. This codes for CASSFPASYEQYF.